This entry features one T cell receptor beta chain sequence. Its target is unknown. The assay was immunoSEQ multiplex PCR, and TCRdb's table has in-frame clones only and misses some. The table lists about 13,000 clones, 68% of them singletons. Germline V lookup: CDR1 MNHEY, CDR2 SVGAGI. The CDR3 runs to 16 residues. V was trimmed by 0 bases and J by 6 bases, leaving 17 bases between them. This entry belongs to a study of CD4+ T cells in melanoma. Broader study findings: CD8+ T cell, macrophage and B cell function reportedly correlated with neoantigen-specific CD4+ T cells. Diverse differentiation states were reported for melanoma neoantigen-specific CD4+ T cells.

Sequencing was done on a sample of cells from a culture (not recorded whether cultured in vitro). The chain is built from TRBV6-5 and TRBJ1-2, with D unclear. This receptor was identified in a human donor with melanoma. As DNA, the CDR3 is TGTGCCAGCAGTTACTCGCATATCCAGAAATGGGATGGCTACACCTTC. Amino acids: CASSYSHIQKWDGYTF.